Below are 6 T cell receptor beta chains sequenced from a single sample in a study of cytomegalovirus exposure and HLA in healthy donors (dated by TCRdb to the late 2010s). The library came from the immunoSEQ multiplex PCR assay. A mixture of 60 forward primers for TCR Vbeta segments and 13 reverse primers for TCR Jbeta segments was used in the multiplex PCR. This is the immuneACCESS table as TCRdb keeps it, with only in-frame sequences that have V and J called. A part of the clones is gone; compared with another copy, unresolved V genes explain less than half, and the rest is unexplained. This sample lists roughly 180,000 clones; around 82% were detected once. The ten biggest clones cover roughly 13% of the sample. Sequences were obtained from PBMCs. The receptors were sampled from a woman in her 50s in good health and CMV-seropositive.

The rearrangement joins TRBV4-1 to TRBJ2-7; D is possibly TRBD1 (6 bases). CDR1 is MGHRA, CDR2 YSYEKL, per germline. The ends were cut back, 0 bases at V and 5 bases at J, with 14 bases in the middle. The CDR3 covers 15 residues. The CDR3 nucleotides are TGCGCCAGCAGCCAAGATTTACAGGGCGTCCACGAGCAGTACTTC. Protein product: CASSQDLQGVHEQYF.

The chain employs TRBV10-3 and TRBJ2-6; the match to TRBD1 covers 10 bases. Trimming cost V 3 bases and J 5 bases; bases outside gene matches: 16. CDR3 length: 20 residues. Germline V gives CDR1 ENHRY, CDR2 SYGVKD. DNA of the CDR3: TGTGCCATCAGTGATTTCGGGACAGGGGACTTAGGGAGAAGGGCCAACGTCCTGACTTTC. It encodes CAISDFGTGDLGRRANVLTF.

The V and J genes are TRBV5-4 and TRBJ1-1; D is unresolved. The CDR3 loop spans 14 amino acids. Germline-derived CDR1 and CDR2 are SGHNT and YYREEE (reference sequence). V was clipped by 0 bases and J by 1 base, with 7 bases between them. The CDR3 bases are TGTGCCAGCAGCTTGGCCGAGGAGAACACTGAAGCTTTCTTT. Its protein product is CASSLAEENTEAFF.

This rearrangement joins TRBV7-9 to TRBJ1-2, with 12 bases matching TRBD1. Germline lookup yields CDR1 SEHNR and CDR2 FQNEAQ (reference sequence). V lost 5 bases, J lost 2 bases, and 12 bases stayed unmatched. The CDR3 totals 18 residues. DNA for the CDR3: TGTGCCAGCAGCCCACCGGGACAGGGGGCTTTAGGGAACTATGGCTACACCTTC. The encoded protein is CASSPPGQGALGNYGYTF.

This clone turned up a few times. The V gene is TRBV5-4, the J gene TRBJ2-5; perhaps TRBD1 as D (6 bases). The CDR3 length is 15 residues. From germline, CDR1 is SGHNT and CDR2 YYREEE (reference sequence). The ends were cut back, 3 bases at V and 2 bases at J, with 14 bases in the middle. CDR3 sequence: CASSSPGQLQETQYF. The CDR3 DNA reads as TGTGCCAGCAGCTCACCCGGACAGCTTCAAGAGACCCAGTACTTC.

In this sample, this clone turned up once. The chain carries TRBV5-5 and TRBJ1-6, with D tentatively TRBD1 (6 bases). With 3 bases removed from V and 7 bases from J, the gap between germline ends came to 14 bases. The CDR3 extends over 15 amino acids. Looked up from germline, CDR1 is SGHKS and CDR2 is YYEKEE (reference sequence). This chain's CDR3 is CASSWPGHKNSPLHF. CDR3 nucleotides: TGTGCCAGCAGCTGGCCGGGACACAAAAATTCACCCCTCCACTTT.